These 28 T cell receptor beta chains came from one sample sequenced in a study of molecular identifiers for immune sequencing clone quantification. TCRdb re-analysed the PCR reads in MiXCR, keeping a single row per CDR3 protein. This sample yields just under 650,000 distinct CDR3 sequences, of which 15% to 20% are seen a single time; roughly 0.85% belongs to the top ten. Sequenced material: naive CD8+ T cells from blood, with Jurkat cell RNA spiked in. As to subset: FACS-sorted CD8+CD4-CCR7+CD45RA+ naive T cells. The source is a human donor in good health. Some libraries in this study had Jurkat cell RNA spiked in.

The table lists this clonotype with a few counts. The gene calls are TRBV9 and TRBJ1-5; possible D gene TRBD1, 5 bases. V gave up 3 bases and J gave up 6 bases, with 13 bases separating them. This CDR3 spans 14 amino acids. From germline, CDR1 is SGDLS and CDR2 YYNGEE. The CDR3 loop is CASSAGGGVQPQHF. The CDR3 coding sequence is TGTGCCAGCAGCGCCGGAGGAGGGGTTCAGCCCCAGCATTTT.

This clonotype came up many times. This chain joins TRBV12-3 or TRBV12-4 and TRBJ2-5; the D gene is possibly TRBD1 (6 bases). The CDR3 extends over 13 amino acids. Trimming took 6 bases from V and 2 from J, leaving 10 bases between them. The CDR3 DNA follows: TGTGCCAGCAGGGAAGGACAGCAAGAGACCCAGTACTTC. It codes for CASREGQQETQYF.

This clonotype was detected a few times. The genes are TRBV30 and TRBJ2-7, with TRBD1 matching 10 bases. CDR1 and CDR2 (germline): GTSNPN, SVGIG (reference sequence). V trimming: 2 bases; J trimming: 3 bases; junction bases outside the gene matches: 4. This CDR3 contains 14 residues. CDR3 DNA: TGTGCCTGGAGTCCAGACAGGGGGCTCTACGAGCAGTACTTC. This translates into CAWSPDRGLYEQYF. Looking up the rest from reference TRBV30 and TRBJ2-7 gives the full variable domain: SQTIHQWPATLVQPVGSPLSLECTVEGTSNPNLYWYRQAAGRGLQLLFYSVGIGQISSEVPQNLSASRPQDRQFILSSKKLLLSDSGFYLCAWSPDRGLYEQYFGPGTRLTVT.

This clonotype appeared a few times. V is TRBV9 and J is TRBJ1-1; D unclear. Per germline, CDR1 SGDLS and CDR2 YYNGEE. The CDR3 runs 14 residues. The V gene lost 2 bases and the J gene lost 0 bases, with 8 bases spanning the gap. DNA for the CDR3: TGTGCCAGCAGCGTTCATGAAATGAACACTGAAGCTTTCTTT. Translated: CASSVHEMNTEAFF.

This clonotype was detected a few times. The chain recombines TRBV7-2 with TRBJ2-5; D not resolved. This CDR3 has 14 residues. CDR1 SGHTA and CDR2 FQGNSA come from the germline V gene. Trimming cost V 5 bases and J 1 base, with 11 bases left between them. The chain's CDR3 is CASSLGMGQETQYF. CDR3 sequence (DNA): TGTGCCAGCAGCCTGGGAATGGGCCAAGAGACCCAGTACTTC.

This clonotype appeared many times. V usage is TRBV4-3 and J usage is TRBJ2-7; D might be TRBD2 (5 bases). V was trimmed by 0 bases and J by 5 bases, leaving 17 bases between them. Germline V gene data show CDR1 as LGHNA and CDR2 as YSLEER. This CDR3 spans 16 amino acids. CDR3 region: CASSQDRAGGFDEQYF. CDR3 in DNA: TGCGCCAGCAGCCAAGATAGGGCGGGTGGGTTCGACGAGCAGTACTTC.

Note on this clonotype: A much larger clone lies a single base off, so this may be a read error. The chain carries TRBV19 and TRBJ1-5; D call uncertain. Germline CDR1 LNHDA, CDR2 SQIVND (reference sequence). Trimming stripped 1 base from V and 9 bases from J, with 13 bases between. The CDR3 length is 14 residues. CDR3 bases: TGTGCCAGTAGTATAGGGGCAGGAGGGCGGCCCCAGCATTTT. It encodes CASSIGAGGRPQHF.

V and J are TRBV27 and TRBJ2-1; 9 nucleotides line up with TRBD2. Germline CDR1 MNHEY, CDR2 SMNVEV (reference sequence). The CDR3 covers 17 residues. V was clipped by 2 bases and J by 4 bases; unmatched bases: 9. DNA for the CDR3: TGTGCCAGCAGTTTAATGGCGGGAGGGGCATTTTACAATGAGCAGTTCTTC. As protein: CASSLMAGGAFYNEQFF.

Ten or more counts support this clonotype. The rearrangement links TRBV6-6 to TRBJ2-7; a possible D gene is TRBD2 (6 bases). The germline gives CDR1 MNHNY, CDR2 SVGAGI (reference sequence). V was trimmed by 7 bases and J by 4 bases, leaving 11 bases between them. CDR3 length equals 12 residues. CDR3 sequence: CASTAGRYEQYF. CDR3 nucleotide sequence: TGTGCCAGCACGGCAGGGAGGTACGAGCAGTACTTC.

This clonotype has at least ten counts. V and J are TRBV7-6 and TRBJ2-1; D possibly corresponds to TRBD2 (6 bases). The CDR3 has 16 residues. The V gene's germline CDR1 is SGHVS and CDR2 FNYEAQ. Trimming removed 5 bases from V and 8 bases from J, with 22 bases in between. CDR3 nucleotide sequence: TGTGCCAGCAGCACCCTATCCGGGACTGCCGTATATGAGCAGTTCTTC. It specifies CASSTLSGTAVYEQFF.

There are a few counts of this clonotype. The chain combines TRBV5-1 with TRBJ1-1; 11 nucleotides agree with TRBD1. Germline V gene sequence: CDR1 SGHRS, CDR2 YFSETQ. The CDR3 length is 15 residues. The ends lost 4 bases at V and 4 bases at J; junction bases unmatched: 6. The CDR3 nucleotides read TGCGCCAGCAGCCGGACAGGGGGCGAGGGCACTGAAGCTTTCTTT. Protein product: CASSRTGGEGTEAFF.

The rearrangement uses TRBV7-6 and TRBJ2-1, with D possibly called TRBD1 or TRBD2 (5 bases each). The V and J ends lost 4 bases and 9 bases respectively, with 16 bases between them. Per germline, CDR1 SGHVS and CDR2 FNYEAQ. There are 14 residues in the CDR3. This CDR3 is CASSSGVGVGEQFF. The CDR3 bases are TGTGCCAGCAGCTCTGGGGTGGGGGTAGGTGAGCAGTTCTTC.

A note on this clonotype: Possible read error: a much larger clone is one base away. The conserved phenylalanine or tryptophan is not found at the CDR3 terminus, so this likely reflects a read error. The chain combines TRBV29-1 with TRBJ2-5, with 8 positions matching TRBD2. The CDR3 sequence is 14 residues long. CDR1 is SQVTM, CDR2 ANQGSEA, per germline. The ends lost 4 bases at V and 0 bases at J; junction bases unmatched: 4. The CDR3 coding sequence is TGCAGCGTTGTTCCGGGGGGGTACCAAGAGACCCAGTACTAC. This translates into CSVVPGGYQETQYY.

This rearrangement joins TRBV20-1 to TRBJ2-3; no reliable D call. The V and J ends lost 6 bases and 6 bases respectively, with 28 bases between them. This CDR3 has 17 amino acids. In germline, CDR1 is DFQATT, CDR2 SNEGSKA (reference sequence). The CDR3 protein is CSATQTRFPGPRDTQYF. Here the CDR3 DNA reads TGCAGTGCAACACAAACCCGATTCCCGGGCCCCCGGGATACGCAGTATTTT.

Ten or more counts support this clonotype. The chain couples TRBV4-1 to TRBJ2-5; possibly TRBD1 or TRBD2 for D (5 bases each). The CDR3 consists of 14 residues. V was pared by 0 bases and J by 5 bases, with 10 bases between. The germline V gene encodes CDR1 MGHRA and CDR2 YSYEKL. CDR3 bases: TGCGCCAGCAGCCAAGATAGAGGGGCCGAGACCCAGTACTTC. Translating gives CASSQDRGAETQYF.

About this clonotype itself: Since a much larger clone is just one base distant, this may be a read error. The chain joins TRBV7-9 to TRBJ2-2, with D tentatively TRBD2 (6 bases). With 6 bases removed from V and 3 bases from J, the gap between germline ends came to 14 bases. CDR3 length: 15 residues. CDR1 and CDR2 (germline): SEHNR, FQNEAQ (reference sequence). In DNA form, the CDR3 reads TGTGCCAGCAGAGGAGGAGGGCCGTACACCGGGGAGCTGTTTTTT. Protein: CASRGGGPYTGELFF. Drawing the rest from reference TRBV7-9 and TRBJ2-2, the complete variable domain is DTGVSQNPRHKITKRGQNVTFRCDPISEHNRLYWYRQTLGQGPEFLTYFQNEAQLEKSRLLSDRFSAERPKGSFSTLEIQRTEQGDSAMYLCASRGGGPYTGELFFGEGSRLTVL.

Comments on this clonotype: A junction end diverges from the germline sequence, so it may reflect a read error. The J gene is TRBJ2-7, the V gene TRBV2, with unresolved D. The CDR3 spans 17 residues. Germline V gene data show CDR1 as SNHLY and CDR2 as FYNNEI. The CDR3 DNA follows: TGTGCCGGCAGTGAGTTTTTTGTCGGTGTCAGCTCCTACGAGCAGTACTTC. Translating it yields CAGSEFFVGVSSYEQYF.

In the case of this clonotype: It may be a read error: a sequence one base away is much more abundant. V gene TRBV12-3 or TRBV12-4 combines with J gene TRBJ1-1, with 8 bases lining up with TRBD1. V lost 4 bases to trimming and J lost 0 bases; unmatched junction nucleotides: 4. The CDR3 runs 15 residues. CDR3 residues: CASSSEDRVNTEAFF. Written as DNA, the CDR3 is TGTGCCAGCAGTTCGGAGGACAGGGTGAACACTGAAGCTTTCTTT.

About this clonotype: A much larger clone lies one base from this, so it may be a read error. This chain connects TRBV30 to TRBJ1-1, with unresolved D. The V end was cut by 2 bases, the J end by 6 bases, with 22 bases between. This CDR3 comprises 16 residues. Germline V lookup: CDR1 GTSNPN, CDR2 SVGIG (reference sequence). The CDR3 is CAWSIFEAIGNAEAFF. The CDR3 bases are TGTGCCTGGAGTATCTTTGAGGCCATTGGAAACGCTGAAGCTTTCTTT.

This clonotype was counted ten times or more. This chain connects TRBV30 to TRBJ1-1, with 9 bases that match TRBD1. The CDR3 runs to 13 residues. After removal of 0 bases from V and 8 bases from J, the junction contained 4 bases not matched to a gene. Germline V gives CDR1 GTSNPN, CDR2 SVGIG (reference sequence). DNA for the CDR3: TGTGCCTGGAGTGTACACAGGGGGCTCGAAGCTTTCTTT. It specifies CAWSVHRGLEAFF.

As to this clonotype: Just one base apart from a much larger clone, this may be a read error. The chain couples TRBV7-9 to TRBJ2-2; the match to TRBD1 covers 7 bases. The CDR3 loop spans 14 amino acids. V trimming: 7 bases; J trimming: 6 bases; junction bases outside the gene matches: 8. In germline, CDR1 is SEHNR, CDR2 FQNEAQ (reference sequence). In DNA, the CDR3 is TGTGCCAGCACGCGACAGGGTCGGCCCGGGGAGCTGTTTTTT. It specifies CASTRQGRPGELFF.

This clonotype was counted between two and nine times. The rearrangement links TRBV21-1 to TRBJ1-3; the table gives TRBD1 as D, unverified against the DNA. TRBV21-1 is a pseudogene segment. The CDR3 is 12 amino acids. Here the CDR3 DNA reads TGTGCCAGCACCCCCCTAGGGAACACCATATATTTT. This translates into CASTPLGNTIYF.

This clonotype was seen many times. This sequence joins TRBV30 and TRBJ1-1, with D unclear. Germline CDR1 GTSNPN, CDR2 SVGIG (reference sequence). The germline V and J ends were trimmed by 0 bases and 8 bases, with 16 bases remaining between them. This CDR3 has 14 amino acids. This CDR3 is CAWSVLLRAGEAFF. In nucleotides, the CDR3 is TGTGCCTGGAGTGTATTATTGCGGGCGGGAGAAGCTTTCTTT.

This clonotype was seen many times. The chain joins TRBV27 to TRBJ2-3; tentative D call: TRBD2 (7 bases). Germline loops: CDR1 MNHEY, CDR2 SMNVEV (reference sequence). With 3 bases removed from V and 4 bases from J, the gap between germline ends came to 14 bases. The CDR3 contains 15 residues. The CDR3 loop is CASSLEGGPPDTQYF. CDR3 nucleotide sequence: TGTGCCAGCAGTTTGGAGGGGGGGCCCCCAGATACGCAGTATTTT.

This clonotype came up many times. This chain uses TRBV6-2 or TRBV6-3 with TRBJ2-7, with 8 bases identical to TRBD1. The CDR3 extends over 13 amino acids. V was pared by 7 bases and J by 5 bases, with 7 bases of the junction left unmatched. CDR1 is MNHEY and CDR2 is SVGEGT in the germline V gene. The CDR3 sequence: CASNNGQGNEQYF. CDR3 nucleotides: TGTGCCAGCAACAACGGACAGGGTAACGAGCAGTACTTC.

This clonotype was observed at least ten times. This is likely a read error, given that the CDR3 carries no conserved phenylalanine or tryptophan at its end. The DNA is left out, because the CDR3 cannot be placed on it with certainty; the CDR3 is given as TCRdb lists it. This chain connects TRBV28 to TRBJ2-1; TRBD1, the table's D call, was not compared with the DNA. The CDR3 spans 10 residues, counting both ends. Germline V gene data show CDR1 as MDHEN and CDR2 as SYDVKM. The CDR3 sequence: CASSQSAPLV.

This clonotype was recorded many times. This chain uses TRBV7-2 with TRBJ1-1, with 9 nucleotides matching TRBD1. CDR3 size: 17 residues. The ends lost 4 bases at V and 3 bases at J; junction bases unmatched: 12. CDR1 is SGHTA and CDR2 is FQGNSA in the germline V gene. The CDR3 sequence: CASSSRQGGRWDTEAFF. CDR3 sequence (DNA): TGTGCCAGCAGCTCACGACAGGGGGGTAGGTGGGACACTGAAGCTTTCTTT.

This clonotype was seen a handful of times. This chain joins TRBV13 and TRBJ2-3; D is ambiguous. V was trimmed by 7 bases and J by 0 bases, leaving 14 bases between them. Germline CDR1 and CDR2: PRHDT and FYEKMQ (reference sequence). There are 15 residues in the CDR3. The DNA for the CDR3 is TGTGCCAGCACCCTTCAGGAGACTAGCACAGATACGCAGTATTTT. Residues: CASTLQETSTDTQYF.